Shown below are 13 T cell receptor beta chains from a single sample sequenced in a study of CD8+CD57+ T cells in acquired aplastic anemia. Profiling that covered TCR beta VDJ and CDR3 relied on genomic DNA as its template. TCRdb itself ran the reads through MiXCR, one entry per CDR3 protein. The sample consists of roughly 250,000 distinct CDR3 sequences, 82% of them appearing once. Patients selected for sequencing had displayed CD8+CD57+ cell expansion by flow cytometry. Specimen: sorted CD4+, CD8+, or CD8+CD57+ T cells (not recorded which) from PBMCs. Every receptor here comes from a human donor with aplastic anemia.

This clonotype has only a few counts. The CDR3 does not close with the conserved phenylalanine or tryptophan, likely indicating a read error. The DNA is omitted, as the CDR3 cannot be located on it reliably, and the CDR3 follows TCRdb's listing. V is TRBV7-6 and J is TRBJ2-5; the listed D gene, TRBD1, was not tested against the DNA. The CDR3 has 12 amino acids, counting both end residues. Germline CDR1 is SGHVS and CDR2 is FNYEAQ. CDR3: CASSLAHGTKET.

This clonotype appeared once. The missing conserved phenylalanine or tryptophan at the end of this CDR3 makes a read error likely. No DNA is shown, since the ends of the CDR3 on it are uncertain; the CDR3 is the one TCRdb lists. The chain combines TRBV7-9 with TRBJ2-1; no check of the table's D call, TRBD2, against the DNA was made. Germline V gene lookup returns CDR1 SEHNR and CDR2 FQNEAQ (reference sequence). Termini included, the CDR3 measures 13 amino acids. The CDR3 is CASSSAIGGDSTD.

Turning to this clonotype: One end of the junction fails to match germline, which may point to a read error. V gene TRBV7-2 combines with J gene TRBJ1-6; the D gene is possibly TRBD1 (6 bases). The CDR3 length is 14 residues. CDR1 and CDR2 from the germline V gene are SGHTA and FQGNSA. CDR3 DNA sequence: TGTGCCAGCAGCCTCGGGGGGCCTGCGTCACTACGCAGTTTT. Amino acid sequence: CASSLGGPASLRSF.

In the case of this clonotype: One junction end does not reproduce the germline sequence, and a read error may be involved. The chain uses TRBV7-8 and TRBJ1-4; D not certain. This CDR3 spans 19 amino acids. Germline values: CDR1 SGHVS, CDR2 FQNEAQ. In DNA, the CDR3 is TGTGCCAGCAGCTTAGAGGAAGGTCCCGATACGGATTATGAGGAAAAACTGGTTTTT. Translated: CASSLEEGPDTDYEEKLVF.

J is TRBJ2-1 and V is TRBV19; no clear D. Germline V lookup: CDR1 LNHDA, CDR2 SQIVND (reference sequence). Trimming stripped 9 bases from V and 7 bases from J, with 22 bases between. The CDR3 length is 15 residues. The CDR3 nucleotides read TGTGCCAGCAGTGTAGACGGACGCCCCTCGAATGAGCAGTTCTTC. It yields the protein CASSVDGRPSNEQFF.

This chain joins TRBV9 and TRBJ1-2; tentative D call: TRBD1 (5 bases). The CDR3 is 13 amino acids. V lost 7 bases, J lost 11 bases, and 21 bases lay in between. Germline V gene sequence: CDR1 SGDLS, CDR2 YYNGEE. CDR3 sequence: CASGQALAGGYTF. The CDR3, as DNA: TGTGCCAGCGGACAAGCCCTTGCAGGTGGGTACACCTTC.

To note about this clonotype: Its ends do not fully match the called genes, so a read error is possible. The chain uses TRBV19 and TRBJ2-1; possibly TRBD2 for D (5 bases). The CDR3 sequence is 16 residues long. The germline V gene has CDR1 LNHDA and CDR2 SQIVND (reference sequence). CDR3 DNA: TGTGCCAGTAGTTTAGAAAGCGGCGCCTGCAACGATGAGCAGTTCTTC. It yields the protein CASSLESGACNDEQFF.

This clonotype showed up just a few times. This may be a read error: a much more frequent sequence differs by one nucleotide. This chain joins TRBV5-8 and TRBJ1-2, with no clear D. Germline CDR1 SGHTS, CDR2 YDEGEE. The CDR3 runs 15 residues. Between the trimmed V and J ends, which lost 2 bases and 3 bases, there was a span of 14 bases. As DNA, the CDR3 is TGTGCCAGCAGCTTTACTGGCGGCGCCGACTATGGCTACACCTTC. Residues: CASSFTGGADYGYTF. The complete variable domain, with remaining parts taken from reference TRBV5-8 and TRBJ1-2, reads EAGVTQSPTHLIKTRGQQATLRCSPISGHTSVYWYQQALGLGLQFLLWYDEGEERNRGNFPPRFSGRQFPNYSSELNVNALELEDSALYLCASSFTGGADYGYTFGSGTRLTVV.

This chain uses TRBV7-8 with TRBJ1-2, with a weak D call TRBD1 (6 bases). The CDR3 is 15 residues long. CDR1 and CDR2 from the germline V gene are SGHVS and FQNEAQ. Deletions cut 3 bases from V and 14 bases from J, with 25 bases between. Written as DNA, the CDR3 is TGTGCCAGCAGCTTGACAGGAGGCGCCGATACGCACTATACCTTC. Translating gives CASSLTGGADTHYTF. The full variable domain, rest sourced from reference TRBV7-8 and TRBJ1-2, is GAGVSQSPRYKVAKRGQDVALRCDPISGHVSLFWYQQALGQGPEFLTYFQNEAQLDKSGLPSDRFFAERPEGSVSTLKIQRTQQEDSAVYLCASSLTGGADTHYTFGSGTRLTVV.

V and J are TRBV7-8 and TRBJ1-2, with TRBD1 as a possible D gene (5 bases). V lost 4 bases, J lost 14 bases, and 26 bases lay in between. The CDR3 has 15 residues. Per the germline V gene, CDR1 is SGHVS and CDR2 is FQNEAQ. CDR3 DNA sequence: TGTGCCAGCAGCTGGGGGGGAGGGCCCAATACGGACTATACCTTC. The encoded protein is CASSWGGGPNTDYTF.

This clonotype appeared once. It is likely a read error, because the conserved phenylalanine at the end of the CDR3 is missing. The limits of the CDR3 on the DNA are not certain, so only TCRdb's listed CDR3 is given. The rearrangement joins TRBV9 to TRBJ2-5; TRBD2 was called by the table and not checked on the DNA. The CDR3 is 13 amino acids long, termini counted. Germline V gene lookup returns CDR1 SGDLS and CDR2 YYNGEE. The CDR3 protein is CASSLPAPGPQNI.

Worth noting for this clonotype: No conserved phenylalanine or tryptophan ends this CDR3, so it is likely a read error. The J gene is TRBJ1-2, the V gene TRBV2; no firm D call. V was shortened by 6 bases and J by 5 bases, with 22 bases between the two germline ends. The CDR3 runs to 16 residues. Germline V lookup: CDR1 SNHLY, CDR2 FYNNEI. CDR3: CASSSERDRLVYGYTT. The CDR3 DNA reads as TGTGCCAGCAGCTCGGAGAGGGATAGGCTCGTATATGGCTACACCACC.

This clonotype has more than one count but fewer than ten. V usage is TRBV10-2 and J usage is TRBJ1-2; unclear D gene. Trimming pared 3 bases from V and 6 bases from J, leaving 5 bases between. In germline, CDR1 is WSHSY, CDR2 SAAADI. The CDR3 is made up of 11 amino acids. DNA for the CDR3: TGCGCCAGCAGTGAAGATAATGGCTACACCTTC. Its translation is CASSEDNGYTF.